This TCR beta chain was profiled in a study of CD8+ T cells in alopecia areata. In the study overall: Tofacitinib was given for 6 to 18 months, then stopped for 6 months. Overall study findings and caveats: Scalp and blood samples kept many expanded lesional clones throughout tofacitinib.

A note on this clone: Its antigen is as yet unknown.

The treatment denotes: oral pan-JAK inhibitor, 5-10 mg twice daily. Alopecia areata patients had lesional scalp punch biopsies and peripheral blood taken from them. Starting from PBMCs, sorting isolated CD4+ and CD8+ T cells. cDNA prepared by RNA extraction and subsequent reverse transcription served as the template for sequencing. Using immunoSEQ multiplex PCR, the repertoire was profiled, and TCRdb retains in-frame clones only, with some absent. The table records around 190,000 clones, under 70% of them present only once. The V and J ends lost 0 bases and 7 bases respectively, with 16 bases between them. Germline CDR1 is SGHTA and CDR2 is FQGNSA. The CDR3 covers 16 residues.

The chain joins TRBV7-2 to TRBJ1-5; possibly TRBD1 for D (5 bases). The sequencing used CD4+ T cells sorted from blood, collected at week 4, from a patient treated with tofacitinib. The sequence was collected from a human donor with alopecia areata. Here the CDR3 DNA reads TGTGCCAGCAGCTTAGCGTCTCTACAGGTCAGGCAGCCCCAGCATTTT. Protein product: CASSLASLQVRQPQHF.